These T cell receptor beta chains were read from a single sample in a study of T cells after yellow fever vaccination. Via MiXCR, TCRdb re-called the 5' RACE reads, giving one row per CDR3 protein. The table lists roughly 330,000 distinct CDR3 sequences, 4% of them singletons. This specimen consisted of PBMCs, obtained 5 days after the yellow fever booster vaccination. These receptors came from a man aged 18 to 29 who received the YFV17D yellow fever vaccine. CDR3s include the opening cysteine and the closing phenylalanine or tryptophan. D genes are given only for firm matches. Not all rows give a size; the values are once, few, many and, for expanded clones, a class.

D,size,length,J,V,DNA,CDR3
NA,many,13,TRBJ2-5,TRBV10-3,TGTGCCATCAGTGAGTCGTGGGTGGAGACCCAGTACTTC,CAISESWVETQYF
TRBD1,few,14,TRBJ1-2,TRBV20-1,TGCAGTGCCGGCTCCGGACAGGGGATCAATGGCTACACCTTC,CSAGSGQGINGYTF
TRBD1,NA,18,TRBJ2-1,TRBV10-3,TGTGCCAGTACTAAGGGACAGGCGCCAACAAGCTCCTACAATGAGCAGTTCTTC,CASTKGQAPTSSYNEQFF
NA,NA,11,TRBJ1-1,TRBV20-1,TGCAGTGCTAGAGAGAGGGGAGAGCGGGTCTTT,CSARERGERVF
NA,NA,15,TRBJ1-6,TRBV9,TGTGCCAGCAGCGTAGCGGCAGAAAATAATTCACCCCTCCACTTT,CASSVAAENNSPLHF
NA,many,17,TRBJ2-1,TRBV7-8,TGTGCCAGCAGAAACGACTGGGACAATGAGCAGTTCTTGGTCGGGTTCTTC,CASRNDWDNEQFLVGFF
NA,NA,15,TRBJ1-1,TRBV10-3,TGTGCCATCAGTGAGTCGTCAGGTGAGAACACTGAAGCTTTCTTT,CAISESSGENTEAFF
TRBD1,few,14,TRBJ2-7,TRBV6-5,TGTGCCAGCAGTGGACCGGGACAGCTATACGAGCAGTACTTC,CASSGPGQLYEQYF
NA,many,14,TRBJ1-4,TRBV4-3,TGCGCCAGCAGCCAAGCACGGTCTAATGAAAAACTGTTTTTT,CASSQARSNEKLFF
TRBD2,NA,15,TRBJ2-3,TRBV19,TGTGCCAGTAGTATAGGCGGGGGGTCGGGGGATACGCAGTATTTT,CASSIGGGSGDTQYF
NA,many,16,TRBJ1-3,TRBV7-6,TGTGCCAGCAGCTTTCTTTCAGGGTACACTGGAAACACCATATATTTT,CASSFLSGYTGNTIYF
NA,NA,15,TRBJ2-4,TRBV6-5,TGTGCCAGCAGTTACTCGTGGCAGGGGAGGGACATTCAGTACTTC,CASSYSWQGRDIQYF
NA,many,15,TRBJ1-5,TRBV6-2/TRBV6-3,TGTGCCAGCAGTTACTCCCCGTTGGTCCGTCAGCCCCAGCATTTT,CASSYSPLVRQPQHF